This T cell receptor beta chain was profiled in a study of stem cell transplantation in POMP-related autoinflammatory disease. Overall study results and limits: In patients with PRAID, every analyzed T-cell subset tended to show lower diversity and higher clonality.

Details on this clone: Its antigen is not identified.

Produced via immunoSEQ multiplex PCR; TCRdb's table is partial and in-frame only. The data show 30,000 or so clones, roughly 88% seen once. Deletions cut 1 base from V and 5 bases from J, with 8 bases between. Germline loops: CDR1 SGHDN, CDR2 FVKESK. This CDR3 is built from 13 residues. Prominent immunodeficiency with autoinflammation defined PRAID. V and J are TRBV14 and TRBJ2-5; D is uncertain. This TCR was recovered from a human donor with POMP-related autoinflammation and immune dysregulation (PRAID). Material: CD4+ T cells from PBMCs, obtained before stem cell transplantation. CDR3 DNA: TGTGCCAGCAGCCAAGCCCTAGGGGAGACCCAGTACTTC. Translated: CASSQALGETQYF.